This TCR beta chain was captured in a study of beta chain bispecific antibodies for T cell cancers. As for the study in general: Healthy donor T cells cocultured with leukemia lines and bispecific antibodies. HPB-ALL carried surface TRBV5-5, while Jurkat carried TRBV12-3.

Germline CDR1 and CDR2: MRHNA and SNTAGT. V lost 6 bases and J lost 0; bases outside the gene matches: 7. There are 16 residues in the CDR3. Blood mononuclear cells were expanded for about three days using either OKT3 anti-CD3 antibody or CD3/CD28 beads. Each CDR3 protein gets one entry after TCRdb re-called the 5' RACE reads with MiXCR. The table has about 20,000 distinct CDR3 sequences, 2.6% seen once. Study conclusions and caveats: Most targeted TRBV signal came from the leukemia cell line cells, not normal T cells.

There are many counts of this clonotype. Its antigen remains unknown. The chain carries TRBV6-4 and TRBJ2-1; 8 positions agree with TRBD1. This clonotype was obtained from a human donor in good health. Some clones in this sample may be carry-over from other donors' samples. Input material: healthy donor T cells cultured with leukemia cells. The CDR3 nucleotides are TGTGCCAGCAGCGCACAGGGGGAAAGCTCCTACAATGAGCAGTTCTTC. Its protein product is CASSAQGESSYNEQFF.